The T cell receptor beta chain described here comes from a study of early T cells in non-severe SARS-CoV-2 infection. Germline V gives CDR1 MNHEY, CDR2 SVGAGI. Trimming took 7 bases from V and 1 from J, leaving 8 bases between them. CDR3 length equals 12 residues. Individual cDNA molecules each received unique molecular identifiers attached to them. TCRdb called the 5' RACE reads again in MiXCR, with one record for every CDR3 protein. The data hold some 29,000 distinct CDR3 sequences, with about 6.1% observed a single time. This receptor was taken from an adult who was a healthcare worker with PCR-confirmed SARS-CoV-2 infection or an uninfected control (not recorded which). The V gene is TRBV6-5, the J gene TRBJ2-7; D not certain. The specimen was whole blood. The CDR3 nucleotides are TGTGCCAGCACCTCCGGGTCCTACGAGCAGTACTTC. Encoded protein: CASTSGSYEQYF.